The next 23 T cell receptor beta chains were all read from a single sample in a study of T cells in Graves' hyperthyroidism and ophthalmopathy. RNA transcripts gave rise to amplified TCR beta CDR3 regions. Primed by the HTBI set, a first-round RT-PCR was run on the TCR CDR3. One entry per CDR3 protein results from TCRdb running MiXCR on the multiplex PCR reads. This sample has hundreds of thousands of distinct CDR3 sequences; roughly 15% occur once, and the top ten carry roughly 3.5%. The sequenced material came from blood. These receptors were obtained from a woman aged 35 to 49 with Graves' ophthalmopathy.

There are a few counts of this clonotype. The chain combines TRBV29-1 with TRBJ1-1; a weak D match, TRBD1 (5 bases). Looked up from germline, CDR1 is SQVTM and CDR2 is ANQGSEA. Deletions cut 6 bases from V and 4 bases from J, with 30 bases between. The CDR3 extends over 18 amino acids. The CDR3 nucleotides read TGCAGCGTCCTTTCCACCAATGATGAGACAGTGATCGTCACTGAAGCTTTCTTT. Encoded protein: CSVLSTNDETVIVTEAFF.

This clonotype was detected a few times. This chain connects TRBV2 to TRBJ2-7; D possibly corresponds to TRBD1 (6 bases). The CDR3 has 14 amino acids. Germline V gene data show CDR1 as SNHLY and CDR2 as FYNNEI. The ends were cut back, 7 bases at V and 0 bases at J, with 13 bases in the middle. DNA of the CDR3: TGTGCCAGCATGAAAGACAGGAACTCCTACGAGCAGTACTTC. Its translation: CASMKDRNSYEQYF.

This clonotype was seen ten or more times. This chain uses TRBV5-1 with TRBJ2-3; 10 bases agree with TRBD2. Per germline, CDR1 SGHRS and CDR2 YFSETQ. This CDR3 contains 14 residues. The junction had 4 bases not matched to a gene; V was cut back by 4 bases and J by 5 bases. CDR3 nucleotides: TGCGCCAGCAGCATAGCGGGAGGAGGAGATACGCAGTATTTT. It translates to CASSIAGGGDTQYF.

At least ten counts were recorded for this clonotype. The chain combines TRBV6-6 with TRBJ2-3, with 8 positions matching TRBD2. From germline, CDR1 is MNHNY and CDR2 SVGAGI (reference sequence). J gave up 2 bases and V 2 bases, and 6 bases lay outside the gene matches. This CDR3 region has 16 residues. The CDR3, as DNA: TGTGCCAGCAGTTACGGAATAGCGGGACTCACAGATACGCAGTATTTT. Residues: CASSYGIAGLTDTQYF.

Of note for this clonotype: A read error may account for a junction end that differs from germline. The rearrangement links TRBV6-1 to TRBJ1-4, with 7 positions matching TRBD1. This CDR3 spans 13 amino acids. CDR1 is MNHNS, CDR2 SASEGT, per germline. In DNA form, the CDR3 reads TGCGCCAGCCTCCGGGACAGAAATGAAAAACTGTTTTTT. Translating it yields CASLRDRNEKLFF.

This clonotype showed up many times. V gene TRBV18 combines with J gene TRBJ2-1; 11 bases line up with TRBD1. CDR1 KGHSH and CDR2 LQKENI come from the germline V gene. The CDR3 contains 14 residues. Unmatched junction bases numbered 4, after V lost 6 bases and J lost 6 bases. The CDR3 bases are TGTGCCAGCTCGCCGGGACAGGGGGTCAATGAGCAGTTCTTC. Protein: CASSPGQGVNEQFF. The full variable domain, its missing parts supplied by reference TRBV18 and TRBJ2-1, is NAGVMQNPRHLVRRRGQEARLRCSPMKGHSHVYWYRQLPEEGLKFMVYLQKENIIDESGMPKERFSAEFPKEGPSILRIQQVVRGDSAAYFCASSPGQGVNEQFFGPGTRLTVL.

In the case of this clonotype: An end of the junction does not agree with germline; a read error may underlie this. The chain links TRBV11-3 to TRBJ2-3, with 7 bases lining up with TRBD1. This CDR3 is 13 amino acids long. Germline loops: CDR1 SGHNT, CDR2 YENEEA. The CDR3 DNA reads TGTACCAGTTCGACAGGGAGTTGGGATACGCAGTATTTT. It encodes CTSSTGSWDTQYF.

The V gene is TRBV20-1, the J gene TRBJ2-5, with unresolved D. Per germline, CDR1 DFQATT and CDR2 SNEGSKA (reference sequence). The CDR3 extends over 13 amino acids. V dropped 6 bases and J dropped 4 bases, with 15 bases sitting between them. CDR3 bases: TGCAGTGCCCCTATAGGGCTAGGAGAGACCCAGTACTTC. This sequence encodes CSAPIGLGETQYF.

Concerning this clonotype: At one of its ends the junction is not consistent with the germline gene, which may arise from a read error. The rearrangement links TRBV4-1 to TRBJ1-1; 8 nucleotides match TRBD1. In germline, CDR1 is MGHRA, CDR2 YSYEKL. This CDR3 region has 14 residues. CDR3 amino acids: CASRTGAWNTKAFF. Written as DNA, the CDR3 is TGCGCCAGCAGGACAGGGGCCTGGAACACTAAAGCTTTCTTT.

The sample holds a few counts of this clonotype. V is TRBV19 and J is TRBJ1-5; 7 bases are shared with TRBD1. This CDR3 contains 15 residues. Germline CDR1 and CDR2: LNHDA and SQIVND (reference sequence). The junction had 3 bases not matched to a gene; V was cut back by 4 bases and J by 0 bases. In nucleotides, the CDR3 is TGTGCCAGTAGTAGACAGGGCCCTAGCAATCAGCCCCAGCATTTT. This encodes CASSRQGPSNQPQHF.

The CDR3 nucleotides read TGTGCCAGTACAAATACGGACACGGGGGGCTATGGCTACACCTTC. It yields the protein CASTNTDTGGYGYTF. V gene TRBV19 combines with J gene TRBJ1-2; D might be TRBD1 (5 bases). The germline CDR1 and CDR2 sequences are LNHDA and SQIVND (reference sequence). Trimming left V 7 bases short and J 4 bases short, with 19 bases between. This CDR3 comprises 15 residues.

This clonotype was counted many times. The chain employs TRBV6-1 and TRBJ2-3; 10 nucleotides agree with TRBD2. This CDR3 region has 16 residues. Germline-derived CDR1 and CDR2 are MNHNS and SASEGT. Germline trimming cut 5 bases from V and 2 bases from J; bases unmatched to any gene: 7. The CDR3 sequence: CASSQSAGGTTDTQYF. The CDR3 bases are TGTGCCAGCAGTCAATCAGCGGGGGGGACCACAGATACGCAGTATTTT.

The table lists this clonotype with many counts. This rearrangement joins TRBV7-9 to TRBJ1-1; 12 bases align to TRBD1. This CDR3 contains 15 residues. V shed 6 bases, J shed 1 base, and the junction held 3 bases outside the gene matches. Germline V gene lookup returns CDR1 SEHNR and CDR2 FQNEAQ (reference sequence). The CDR3 loop reads CASRAGQGANTEAFF. The CDR3 DNA follows: TGTGCCAGCAGAGCGGGACAGGGGGCGAACACTGAAGCTTTCTTT. Full variable domain (rest looked up from reference TRBV7-9 and TRBJ1-1): DTGVSQNPRHKITKRGQNVTFRCDPISEHNRLYWYRQTLGQGPEFLTYFQNEAQLEKSRLLSDRFSAERPKGSFSTLEIQRTEQGDSAMYLCASRAGQGANTEAFFGQGTRLTVV.

This clonotype was seen many times. This chain uses TRBV3-1 with TRBJ1-2; tentative D call: TRBD1 (5 bases). Germline V lookup: CDR1 LGHDT, CDR2 YNNKEL (reference sequence). This CDR3 is 16 amino acids long. Trimming pared 0 bases from V and 0 bases from J, leaving 11 bases between. The CDR3, as DNA: TGTGCCAGCAGCCAAGAGGGGAGGGGAGCTAACTATGGCTACACCTTC. Translation: CASSQEGRGANYGYTF.

This clonotype was found many times. The chain is built from TRBV5-1 and TRBJ2-7; no clear D gene. The germline V and J ends were trimmed by 2 bases and 9 bases, with 15 bases remaining between them. The germline gives CDR1 SGHRS, CDR2 YFSETQ. The CDR3 loop spans 13 amino acids. In DNA form, the CDR3 reads TGCGCCAGCAGCTTCGACCAGGAGATGCGGCAGTACTTC. Its translation: CASSFDQEMRQYF. Full variable domain (remainder filled in from reference TRBV5-1 and TRBJ2-7): KAGVTQTPRYLIKTRGQQVTLSCSPISGHRSVSWYQQTPGQGLQFLFEYFSETQRNKGNFPGRFSGRQFSNSRSEMNVSTLELGDSALYLCASSFDQEMRQYFGPGTRLTVT.

This clonotype was detected a few times. The chain recombines TRBV19 with TRBJ2-3; D is possibly TRBD2 (5 bases). Per germline, CDR1 LNHDA and CDR2 SQIVND (reference sequence). Trimming cost V 6 bases and J 0 bases, with 13 bases left between them. This CDR3 is 15 amino acids long. The CDR3 DNA sequence: TGTGCCAGTAGGATTCAGCGGACCAGCACAGATACGCAGTATTTT. It translates to CASRIQRTSTDTQYF. The full variable domain, with the rest looked up from reference TRBV19 and TRBJ2-3, is DGGITQSPKYLFRKEGQNVTLSCEQNLNHDAMYWYRQDPGQGLRLIYYSQIVNDFQKGDIAEGYSVSREKKESFPLTVTSAQKNPTAFYLCASRIQRTSTDTQYFGPGTRLTVL.

This clonotype was seen repeatedly, ten times or more. J is TRBJ2-1 and V is TRBV20-1, with D possibly being TRBD2 (6 bases). Germline V gene sequence: CDR1 DFQATT, CDR2 SNEGSKA (reference sequence). The CDR3 consists of 14 residues. Deletions cut 3 bases from V and 3 bases from J, with 12 bases between. The CDR3 spells CSASGSGLYNEQFF. The CDR3 DNA sequence: TGCAGTGCTAGCGGGAGTGGGCTCTACAATGAGCAGTTCTTC.

This clonotype was seen ten or more times. V is TRBV28 and J is TRBJ1-3; D gene unclear. The germline V and J ends were trimmed by 6 bases and 1 base, with 10 bases remaining between them. Looked up from germline, CDR1 is MDHEN and CDR2 is SYDVKM. There are 14 residues in the CDR3. In DNA form, the CDR3 reads TGTGCCAGCAGACGGACTGAGTCTGGAAACACCATATATTTT. Translating it yields CASRRTESGNTIYF.

The chain joins TRBV6-1 to TRBJ2-5; the D gene could be TRBD1 or TRBD2 (5 bases each). This CDR3 spans 15 amino acids. The V end was cut by 4 bases, the J end by 2 bases, with 14 bases between. Germline values: CDR1 MNHNS, CDR2 SASEGT. CDR3 in amino acids: CASSGRDVKQETQYF. DNA for the CDR3: TGTGCCAGCAGTGGTCGGGACGTGAAACAAGAGACCCAGTACTTC.

The rearrangement uses TRBV28 and TRBJ2-1, with 9 bases lining up with TRBD2. The CDR3 is 14 residues long. V lost 2 bases, J lost 16 bases, and 12 bases stayed unmatched. Germline-derived CDR1 and CDR2 are MDHEN and SYDVKM. The DNA for the CDR3 is TGTGCCAGCAGTTTAGGGGTCGGCGGGAGGGGCGGATTCTTC. It codes for CASSLGVGGRGGFF.

At least ten counts were recorded for this clonotype. The rearrangement links TRBV30 to TRBJ1-1; D call uncertain. CDR1 is GTSNPN and CDR2 is SVGIG in the germline V gene (reference sequence). V was cut by 4 bases and J by 3 bases, with 12 bases left in between. CDR3 length equals 13 residues. The CDR3 reads CAWNLLGDTEAFF. The CDR3 DNA is TGTGCCTGGAATCTGCTTGGGGACACTGAAGCTTTCTTT.

This clonotype was observed a handful of times. For the CDR3, the DNA is TGCGCCAGCAGCCGACAGGGAGGAAATTCACCCCTCCACTTT. As protein: CASSRQGGNSPLHF. The chain uses TRBV4-1 and TRBJ1-6; 7 bases fit TRBD1. Germline V lookup: CDR1 MGHRA, CDR2 YSYEKL. The CDR3 is 14 amino acids. The V gene end was trimmed by 4 bases and the J gene end by 7 bases; junction bases not matched to a gene: 4.

The gene calls are TRBV29-1 and TRBJ2-1, with 7 nucleotides matching TRBD2. This CDR3 is 16 amino acids long. Losses at the gene ends were 6 bases for V and 0 bases for J; bases not matched to a gene: 11. Germline CDR1 and CDR2: SQVTM and ANQGSEA. The CDR3: CSVGGDSLSSYNEQFF. In nucleotides, the CDR3 is TGCAGCGTGGGAGGGGACTCTCTATCCTCCTACAATGAGCAGTTCTTC.